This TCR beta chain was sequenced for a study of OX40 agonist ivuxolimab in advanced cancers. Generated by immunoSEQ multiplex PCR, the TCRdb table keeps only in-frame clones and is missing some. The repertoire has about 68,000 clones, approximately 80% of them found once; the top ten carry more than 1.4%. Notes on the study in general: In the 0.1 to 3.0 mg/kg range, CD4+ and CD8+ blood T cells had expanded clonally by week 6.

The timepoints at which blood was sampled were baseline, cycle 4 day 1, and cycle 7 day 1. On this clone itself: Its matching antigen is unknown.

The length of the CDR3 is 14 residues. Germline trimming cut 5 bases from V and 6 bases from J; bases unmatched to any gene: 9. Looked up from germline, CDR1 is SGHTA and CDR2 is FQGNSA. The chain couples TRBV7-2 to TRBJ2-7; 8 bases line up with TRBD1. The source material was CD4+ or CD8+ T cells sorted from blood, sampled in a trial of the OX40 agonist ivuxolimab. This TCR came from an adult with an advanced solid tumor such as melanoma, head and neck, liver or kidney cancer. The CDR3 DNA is TGTGCCAGCAGCCCGAGGACAGGGTACGCCGAGCAGTACTTC. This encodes CASSPRTGYAEQYF.